This TCR beta chain is from a study of blood T cell repertoires in COVID-19. Looking at the study overall: PBMCs, B-cell-depleted T cells, or T cells were the source of the cDNA or gDNA that made up the material.

This CDR3 has 16 amino acids. From germline, CDR1 is SGHNT and CDR2 YENEEA. V shed 4 bases and J shed 0 bases, with 15 bases lying between them. In the study's own analysis: Nucleated cell counts were estimated from reference gene primer amplification. The table came from immunoSEQ multiplex PCR; TCRdb's copy has only in-frame clones and leaves some out. The DNA gave D and trimming, while V, J and clone size come from that table. This sample yields some 120,000 clones, of which roughly 80% are seen a single time; roughly 15% belongs to the top ten. The chain recombines TRBV11-3 with TRBJ2-5, with D unclear. Sequencing input: peripheral blood. This sequence was found in a woman in her fifties or sixties with acute or convalescent COVID-19. The CDR3 sequence: CASSSGSLGYQETQYF. CDR3 in DNA: TGTGCCAGCAGCTCCGGGTCTCTTGGGTACCAAGAGACCCAGTACTTC.